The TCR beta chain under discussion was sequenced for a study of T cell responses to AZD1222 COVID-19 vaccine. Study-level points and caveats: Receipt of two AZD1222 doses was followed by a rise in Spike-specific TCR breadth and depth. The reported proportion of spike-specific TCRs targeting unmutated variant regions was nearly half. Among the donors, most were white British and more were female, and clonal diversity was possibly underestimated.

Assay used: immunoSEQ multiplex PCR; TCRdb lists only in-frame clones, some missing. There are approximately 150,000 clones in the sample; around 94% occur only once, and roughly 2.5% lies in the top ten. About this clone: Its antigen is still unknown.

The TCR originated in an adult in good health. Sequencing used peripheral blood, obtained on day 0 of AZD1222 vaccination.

The CDR3 nucleotides are TGTGCCAGCAGCCTCCTTGTGGGGCAGCAAGAGACCCAGTACTTC. Translated: CASSLLVGQQETQYF. J is TRBJ2-5 and V is TRBV11-2; D might be TRBD1 (5 bases). CDR1 is SGHAT, CDR2 FQNNGV, per germline. CDR3 length: 15 residues. The germline V and J ends were trimmed by 5 bases and 2 bases, with 15 bases remaining between them.